Below are 6 T cell receptor beta chains sequenced from a single sample in a study of blood T cell repertoires in COVID-19. Clones were read by immunoSEQ multiplex PCR, and TCRdb kept only the in-frame ones, dropping some. The table shows around 130,000 clones, with 70% to 90% occurring only once. Sequencing used PBMCs or T cells enriched from blood (not recorded which). These receptor sequences come from a woman between 45 and 60 years old who had recovered from COVID-19.

The rearrangement links TRBV5-1 to TRBJ2-4, with 9 bases fitting TRBD1. J lost 13 bases, V lost 0 bases, and 5 bases had no gene match. This CDR3 has 13 residues. Germline CDR1 reads SGHRS; CDR2 reads YFSETQ. DNA for the CDR3: TGCGCCAGCAGCTTGGAGGACAGGGGCCGACAGTACTTC. Amino acid sequence: CASSLEDRGRQYF.

The chain has TRBV7-6 and TRBJ2-5; D is unclear. The CDR3 is made up of 14 amino acids. Trimming stripped 5 bases from V and 5 bases from J, with 15 bases between. The germline V gene encodes CDR1 SGHVS and CDR2 FNYEAQ. CDR3 DNA: TGTGCCAGCAGCCCCCAGGCGTCAGGCGAGACCCAGTACTTC. Encoded protein: CASSPQASGETQYF.

The V and J genes are TRBV11-3 and TRBJ2-3; 8 bases align to TRBD1. Germline V gives CDR1 SGHNT, CDR2 YENEEA. Trimming removed 5 bases from V and 4 bases from J; junction bases left unmatched: 11. This CDR3 is 16 amino acids long. The CDR3 DNA sequence: TGTGCCAGCAGCACCCGACAGGGGTGGATCTCAGATACGCAGTATTTT. Translated, it gives CASSTRQGWISDTQYF.

This clone was seen just once. This chain uses TRBV2 with TRBJ1-6, with D possibly being TRBD1 (5 bases). Germline V gene data show CDR1 as SNHLY and CDR2 as FYNNEI. CDR3 size: 15 residues. Trimming removed 6 bases at V and 6 bases at J, with 15 bases between. The DNA for the CDR3 is TGTGCCAGCAGGCAGTGGGCGGGGGGTAATTCACCCCTCCACTTT. Protein sequence: CASRQWAGGNSPLHF.

The gene calls are TRBV19 and TRBJ1-1; D remains unclear. Germline lookup yields CDR1 LNHDA and CDR2 SQIVND (reference sequence). The CDR3 has 16 residues. Trimming took 4 bases from V and 0 from J, leaving 15 bases between them. For the CDR3, the DNA is TGTGCCAGTAGTACCCGACCCCGGGGTGTGAACACTGAAGCTTTCTTT. This translates into CASSTRPRGVNTEAFF.

This clone was detected only once. The chain employs TRBV21-1 and TRBJ2-4; the table's D call TRBD2 went unverified against the DNA. TRBV21-1 is an annotated pseudogene. The CDR3 extends over 10 amino acids. As DNA, the CDR3 is TGTGCCAGCAGCCGAGATCATCAGTACTTC. Amino acid sequence: CASSRDHQYF.